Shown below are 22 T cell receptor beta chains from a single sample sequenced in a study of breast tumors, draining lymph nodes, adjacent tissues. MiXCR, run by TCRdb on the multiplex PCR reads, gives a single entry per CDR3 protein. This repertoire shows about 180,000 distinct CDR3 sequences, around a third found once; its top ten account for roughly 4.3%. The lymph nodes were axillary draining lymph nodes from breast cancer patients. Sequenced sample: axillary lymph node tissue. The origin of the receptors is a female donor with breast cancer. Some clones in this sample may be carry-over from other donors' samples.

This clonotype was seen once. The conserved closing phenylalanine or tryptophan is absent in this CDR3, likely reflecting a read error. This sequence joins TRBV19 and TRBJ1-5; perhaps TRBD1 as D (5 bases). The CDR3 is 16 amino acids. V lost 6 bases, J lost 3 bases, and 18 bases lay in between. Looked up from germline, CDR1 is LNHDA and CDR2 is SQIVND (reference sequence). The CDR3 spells CASRHGTGSDNQPQHS. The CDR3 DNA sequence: TGTGCCAGTAGACACGGGACGGGCTCAGACAATCAGCCCCAGCATTCT.

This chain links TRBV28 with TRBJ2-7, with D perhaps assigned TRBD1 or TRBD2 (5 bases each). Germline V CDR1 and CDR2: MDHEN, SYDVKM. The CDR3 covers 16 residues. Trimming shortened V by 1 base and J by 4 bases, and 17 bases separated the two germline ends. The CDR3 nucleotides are TGTGCCAGCAGTTTATCCCGGGCAGGTGGGGGATACGAGCAGTACTTC. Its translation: CASSLSRAGGGYEQYF.

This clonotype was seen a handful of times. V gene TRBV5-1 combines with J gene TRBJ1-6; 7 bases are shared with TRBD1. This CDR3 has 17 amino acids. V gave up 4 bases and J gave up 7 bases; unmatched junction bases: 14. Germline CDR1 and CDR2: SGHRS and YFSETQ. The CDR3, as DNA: TGCGCCAGCAGCCCTGGACACCGGGACAGAAAGAATTCACCCCTCCACTTT. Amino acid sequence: CASSPGHRDRKNSPLHF.

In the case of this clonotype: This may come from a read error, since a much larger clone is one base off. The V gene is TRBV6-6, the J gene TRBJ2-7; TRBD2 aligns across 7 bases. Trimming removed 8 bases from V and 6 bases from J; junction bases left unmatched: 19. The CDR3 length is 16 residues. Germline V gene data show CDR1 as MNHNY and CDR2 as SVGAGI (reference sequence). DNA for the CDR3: TGTGCCAGCGCCCTAAGGGCCGGCGGGGGAGATGGCGAGCAGTACTTC. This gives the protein CASALRAGGGDGEQYF.

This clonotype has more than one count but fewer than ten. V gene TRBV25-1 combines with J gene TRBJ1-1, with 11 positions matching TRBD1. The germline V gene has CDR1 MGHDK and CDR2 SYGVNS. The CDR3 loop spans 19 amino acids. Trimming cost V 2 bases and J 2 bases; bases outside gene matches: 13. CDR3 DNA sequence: TGTGCCAGCAGTGAACTCCTCGGACAGGGGGCGCGCATTAACACTGAAGCTTTCTTT. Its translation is CASSELLGQGARINTEAFF.

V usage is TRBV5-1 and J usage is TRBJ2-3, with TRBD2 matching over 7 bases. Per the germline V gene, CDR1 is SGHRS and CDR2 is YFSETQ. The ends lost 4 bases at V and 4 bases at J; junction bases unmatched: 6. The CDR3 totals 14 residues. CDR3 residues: CASSLTSLADTQYF. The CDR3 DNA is TGCGCCAGCAGCCTGACTAGCTTGGCAGATACGCAGTATTTT.

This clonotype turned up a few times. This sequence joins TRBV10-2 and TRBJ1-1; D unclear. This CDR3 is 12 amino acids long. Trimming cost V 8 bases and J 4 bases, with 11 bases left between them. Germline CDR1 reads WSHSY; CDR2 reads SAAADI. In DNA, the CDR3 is TGCGCCAGCGTAGGCCTGGGCACTGAAGCTTTCTTT. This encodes CASVGLGTEAFF.

The CDR3 loop reads CSALAGLYEQYF. CDR3 DNA sequence: TGCAGTGCTCTAGCGGGTCTCTACGAGCAGTACTTC. The V call is TRBV20-1, the J call TRBJ2-7, with 8 nucleotides matching TRBD2. The CDR3 length is 12 residues. Trimming cost V 5 bases and J 3 bases; bases outside gene matches: 3. The germline V gene has CDR1 DFQATT and CDR2 SNEGSKA (reference sequence).

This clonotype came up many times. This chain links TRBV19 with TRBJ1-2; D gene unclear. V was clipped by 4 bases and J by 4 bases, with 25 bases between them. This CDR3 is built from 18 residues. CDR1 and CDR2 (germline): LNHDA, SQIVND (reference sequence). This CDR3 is CASSSDKISLGPSYGYTF. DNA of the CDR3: TGTGCCAGTAGTAGTGACAAGATTTCTCTTGGACCGAGCTATGGCTACACCTTC.

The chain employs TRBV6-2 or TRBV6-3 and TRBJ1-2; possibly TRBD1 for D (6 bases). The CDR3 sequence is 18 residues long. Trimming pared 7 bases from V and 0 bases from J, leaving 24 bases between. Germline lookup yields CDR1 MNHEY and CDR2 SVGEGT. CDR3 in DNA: TGTGCCAGCAAGACGCTAACAGGGATCGGCTTCTCTAACTATGGCTACACCTTC. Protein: CASKTLTGIGFSNYGYTF.

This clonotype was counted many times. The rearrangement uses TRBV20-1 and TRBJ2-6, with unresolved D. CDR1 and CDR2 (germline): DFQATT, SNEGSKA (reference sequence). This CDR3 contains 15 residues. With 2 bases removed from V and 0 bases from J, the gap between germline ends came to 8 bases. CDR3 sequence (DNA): TGCAGTGCTAGAACTCGGCGCTCTGGGGCCAACGTCCTGACTTTC. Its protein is CSARTRRSGANVLTF.

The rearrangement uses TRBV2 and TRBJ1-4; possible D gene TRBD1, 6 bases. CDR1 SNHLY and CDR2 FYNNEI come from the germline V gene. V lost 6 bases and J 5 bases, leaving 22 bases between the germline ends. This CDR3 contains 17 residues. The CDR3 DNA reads TGTGCCAGCAGATTTAAAATGACAGGACATTCAAATGAAAAACTGTTTTTT. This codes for CASRFKMTGHSNEKLFF. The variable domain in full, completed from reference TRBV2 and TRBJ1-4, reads EPEVTQTPSHQVTQMGQEVILRCVPISNHLYFYWYRQILGQKVEFLVSFYNNEISEKSEIFDDQFSVERPDGSNFTLKIRSTKLEDSAMYFCASRFKMTGHSNEKLFFGSGTQLSVL.

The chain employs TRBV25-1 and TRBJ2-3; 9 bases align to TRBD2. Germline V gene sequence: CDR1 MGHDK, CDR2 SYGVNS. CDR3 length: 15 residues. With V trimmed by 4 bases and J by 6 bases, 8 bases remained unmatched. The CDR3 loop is CASSGGERGEDTQYF. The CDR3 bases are TGTGCCAGCAGTGGGGGGGAGCGGGGGGAGGATACGCAGTATTTT.

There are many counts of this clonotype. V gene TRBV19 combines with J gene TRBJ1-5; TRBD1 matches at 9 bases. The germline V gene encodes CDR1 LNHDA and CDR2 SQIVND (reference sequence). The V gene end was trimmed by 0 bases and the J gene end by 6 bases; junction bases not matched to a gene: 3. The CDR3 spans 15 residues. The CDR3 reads CASSIDTGGLQPQHF. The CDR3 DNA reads TGTGCCAGTAGTATAGATACAGGGGGCCTTCAGCCCCAGCATTTT.

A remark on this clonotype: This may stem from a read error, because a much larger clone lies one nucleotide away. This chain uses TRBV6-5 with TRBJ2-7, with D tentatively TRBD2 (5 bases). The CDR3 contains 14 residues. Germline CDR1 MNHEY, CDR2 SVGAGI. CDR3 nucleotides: TGTGCCAGCATCAAAGGACCTAGCTCCTACGAGCAGCACTTC. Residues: CASIKGPSSYEQHF.

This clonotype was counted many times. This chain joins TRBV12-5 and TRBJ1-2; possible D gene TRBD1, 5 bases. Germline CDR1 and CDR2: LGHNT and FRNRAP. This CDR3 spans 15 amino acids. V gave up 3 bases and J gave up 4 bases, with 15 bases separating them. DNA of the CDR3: TGTGCTAGTGGTTTAGCTGGGGGGGATGGCTATGGCTACACCTTC. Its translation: CASGLAGGDGYGYTF. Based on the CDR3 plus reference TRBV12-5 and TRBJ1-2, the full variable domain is DARVTQTPRHKVTEMGQEVTMRCQPILGHNTVFWYRQTMMQGLELLAYFRNRAPLDDSGMPKDRFSAEMPDATLATLKIQPSEPRDSAVYFCASGLAGGDGYGYTFGSGTRLTVV.

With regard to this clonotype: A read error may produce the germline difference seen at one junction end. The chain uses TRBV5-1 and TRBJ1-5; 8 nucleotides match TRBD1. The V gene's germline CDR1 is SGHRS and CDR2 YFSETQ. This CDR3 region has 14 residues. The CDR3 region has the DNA TGTGCCAGCAGCTTCCGACAGGGGAATCAGCCCCAGCATTTT. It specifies CASSFRQGNQPQHF.

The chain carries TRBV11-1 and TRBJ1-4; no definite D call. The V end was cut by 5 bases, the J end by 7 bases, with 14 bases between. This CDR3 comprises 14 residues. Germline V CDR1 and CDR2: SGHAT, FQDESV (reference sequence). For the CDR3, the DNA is TGTGCCAGCAGCCTACGCAGCGGCCCTGAAAAACTGTTTTTT. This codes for CASSLRSGPEKLFF.

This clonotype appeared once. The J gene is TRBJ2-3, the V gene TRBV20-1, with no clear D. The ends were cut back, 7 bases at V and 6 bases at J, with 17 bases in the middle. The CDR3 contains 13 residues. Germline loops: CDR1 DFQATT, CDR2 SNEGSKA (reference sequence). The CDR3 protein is CSEKRWSVDTQYF. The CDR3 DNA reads TGCAGTGAAAAGCGATGGAGTGTGGATACGCAGTATTTT.

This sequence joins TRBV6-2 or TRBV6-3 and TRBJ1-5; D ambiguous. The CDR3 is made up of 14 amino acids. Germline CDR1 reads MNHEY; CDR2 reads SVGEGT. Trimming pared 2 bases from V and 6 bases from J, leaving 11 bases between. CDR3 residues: CASSYLFSAQPQHF. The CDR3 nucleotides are TGTGCCAGCAGTTACCTCTTCAGCGCTCAGCCCCAGCATTTT.

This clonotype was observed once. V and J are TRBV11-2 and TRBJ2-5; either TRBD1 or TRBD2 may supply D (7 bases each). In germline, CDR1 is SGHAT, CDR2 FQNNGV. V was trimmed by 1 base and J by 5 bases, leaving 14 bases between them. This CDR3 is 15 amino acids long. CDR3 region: CASSLGEGAWETQYF. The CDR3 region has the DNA TGTGCCAGCAGCTTAGGGGAGGGGGCGTGGGAGACCCAGTACTTC.

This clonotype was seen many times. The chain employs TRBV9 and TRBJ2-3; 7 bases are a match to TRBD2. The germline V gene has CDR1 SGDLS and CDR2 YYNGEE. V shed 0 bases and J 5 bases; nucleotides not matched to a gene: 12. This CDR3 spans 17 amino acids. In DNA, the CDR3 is TGTGCCAGCAGCGTAGCGGGAGGAGAGGGGTTTGGAGATACGCAGTATTTT. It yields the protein CASSVAGGEGFGDTQYF.